This T cell receptor beta chain was obtained from a study of T cell repertoires in cytomegalovirus infection. As for the study in general: Recently identified HLA-C-restricted CMV epitopes were among the peptides used. An indication of both CMV infection and matching HLA type came from public TCR beta signatures. Overall study findings and caveats: HLA-C-restricted CMV-specific TCR beta clonotypes were dominant in the ex vivo response. Identification of carriers of CMV plus the relevant HLA was performed using cumulative public TCR beta family frequency.

Trimming removed 4 bases from V and 3 bases from J; junction bases left unmatched: 5. CDR1 MNHEY and CDR2 SMNVEV come from the germline V gene (reference sequence). The CDR3 contains 15 residues. Turning to this clonotype: Its antigen is undetermined.

In TCRdb, the reads were re-called with MiXCR into one record per CDR3 protein. The sample comprises approximately 1,000,000 distinct CDR3 sequences, around 32% of which are singletons, and more than 13% rests with the top ten. The sample consisted of cultured CD8+ T cells from PBMCs, taken from culture after CMV antigen stimulation. This receptor was taken from a human donor in good health (CMV status not recorded). Some clones in this sample may be carry-over from other donors' samples. The chain carries TRBV27 and TRBJ2-7; 11 bases are a match to TRBD1. CDR3 DNA sequence: TGTGCCAGCAGTTCTACCGGGACAGGGGGCTACGAGCAGTACGTC. Residues: CASSSTGTGGYEQYV.